This TCR beta chain was sequenced in a study of blood T cell repertoires in COVID-19. Germline assignment: CDR1 MDHEN and CDR2 SYDVKM. CDR3 size: 15 residues. The V gene end was trimmed by 6 bases and the J gene end by 1 base; junction bases not matched to a gene: 5. On this clone: Other nucleotide sequences from this sample produce the same CDR3.

Sequencing used immunoSEQ multiplex PCR; TCRdb keeps in-frame clones, though not all of them. Here the sample spans some 270,000 clones, 88% being singletons. Sequenced input: PBMCs or T cells enriched from blood (not recorded which). This sequence joins TRBV28 and TRBJ2-5; 10 positions agree with TRBD2. The source of this sequence is a woman between 35 and 50 years old who had been exposed to COVID-19. The CDR3 region is CASRRLAGGQETQYF. The CDR3 DNA sequence: TGTGCCAGCAGGAGATTAGCGGGGGGCCAAGAGACCCAGTACTTC. Looking up the rest from reference TRBV28 and TRBJ2-5 gives the full variable domain: DVKVTQSSRYLVKRTGEKVFLECVQDMDHENMFWYRQDPGLGLRLIYFSYDVKMKEKGDIPEGYSVSREKKERFSLILESASTNQTSMYLCASRRLAGGQETQYFGPGTRLLVL.